This TCR beta chain was documented in a study of blood T cell repertoires in COVID-19. Overall study context: Sites in the United States, Italy and Spain provided acute and convalescent COVID-19 samples. T cells, B-cell-depleted T cells, or PBMCs supplied cDNA or gDNA.

Per the authors' pipeline: Reference gene primer amplification in the assay estimated nucleated cell counts. Libraries were prepared by immunoSEQ multiplex PCR; TCRdb keeps only in-frame clonotypes and omits some of them. V, J and clone size are those of that table, while D and trimming were read from the DNA. The sample lists roughly 200,000 clones; approximately 90% were seen once. The specimen was peripheral blood. This clonotype originated in a man aged 45-65 years with acute or convalescent COVID-19.

The CDR3 protein is CATGQGANTDTQYF. CDR3 coding DNA: TGCGCCACCGGACAGGGAGCCAACACAGATACGCAGTATTTT. The V call is TRBV10-1, the J call TRBJ2-3; 8 positions agree with TRBD1. The CDR3 consists of 14 residues. Looked up from germline, CDR1 is WNHNN and CDR2 is SYGVQD (reference sequence). V was clipped by 10 bases and J by 2 bases; unmatched bases: 8.